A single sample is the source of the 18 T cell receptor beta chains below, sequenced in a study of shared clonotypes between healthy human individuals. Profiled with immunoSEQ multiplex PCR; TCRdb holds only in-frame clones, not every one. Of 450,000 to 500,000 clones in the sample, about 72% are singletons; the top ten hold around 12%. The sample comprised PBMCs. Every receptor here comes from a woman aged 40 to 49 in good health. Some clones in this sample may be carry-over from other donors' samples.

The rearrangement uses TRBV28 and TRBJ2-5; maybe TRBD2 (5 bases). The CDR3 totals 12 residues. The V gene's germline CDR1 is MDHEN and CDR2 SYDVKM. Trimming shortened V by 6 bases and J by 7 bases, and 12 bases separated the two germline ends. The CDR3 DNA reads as TGTGCCAGCAGAGAGCCCGGAGGGACCCAGTACTTC. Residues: CASREPGGTQYF. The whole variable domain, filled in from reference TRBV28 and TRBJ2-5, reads DVKVTQSSRYLVKRTGEKVFLECVQDMDHENMFWYRQDPGLGLRLIYFSYDVKMKEKGDIPEGYSVSREKKERFSLILESASTNQTSMYLCASREPGGTQYFGPGTRLLVL.

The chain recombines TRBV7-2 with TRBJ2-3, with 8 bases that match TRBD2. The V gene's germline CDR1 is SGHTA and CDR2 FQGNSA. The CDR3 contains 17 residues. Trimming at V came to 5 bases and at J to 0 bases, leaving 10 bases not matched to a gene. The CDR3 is CASSPQAGALSTDTQYF. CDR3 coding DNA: TGTGCCAGCAGCCCCCAAGCGGGAGCGCTTAGCACAGATACGCAGTATTTT.

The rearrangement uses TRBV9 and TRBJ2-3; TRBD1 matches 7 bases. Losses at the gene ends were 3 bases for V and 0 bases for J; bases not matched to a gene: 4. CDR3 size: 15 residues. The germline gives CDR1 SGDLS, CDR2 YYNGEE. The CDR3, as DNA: TGTGCCAGCAGCGCGACAGGGTTTAGCACAGATACGCAGTATTTT. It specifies CASSATGFSTDTQYF.

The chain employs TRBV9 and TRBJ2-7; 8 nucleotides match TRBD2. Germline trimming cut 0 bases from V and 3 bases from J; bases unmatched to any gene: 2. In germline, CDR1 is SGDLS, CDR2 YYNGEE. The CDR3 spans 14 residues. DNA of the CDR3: TGTGCCAGCAGCGTAGTGAGCGGGAGCTACGAGCAGTACTTC. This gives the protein CASSVVSGSYEQYF.

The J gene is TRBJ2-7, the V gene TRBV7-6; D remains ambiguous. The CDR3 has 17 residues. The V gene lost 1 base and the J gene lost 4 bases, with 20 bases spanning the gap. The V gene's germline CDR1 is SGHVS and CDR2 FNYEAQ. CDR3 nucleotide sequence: TGTGCCAGCAGCTTAGTAGCCCCCGGAATAGGGCATTACGAGCAGTACTTC. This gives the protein CASSLVAPGIGHYEQYF.

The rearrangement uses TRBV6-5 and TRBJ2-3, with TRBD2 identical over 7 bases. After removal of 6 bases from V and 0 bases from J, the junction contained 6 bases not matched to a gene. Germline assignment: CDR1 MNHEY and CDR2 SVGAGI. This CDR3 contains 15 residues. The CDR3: CASRSSGHSTDTQYF. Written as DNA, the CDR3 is TGTGCCAGCAGGTCTAGCGGCCACAGCACAGATACGCAGTATTTT.

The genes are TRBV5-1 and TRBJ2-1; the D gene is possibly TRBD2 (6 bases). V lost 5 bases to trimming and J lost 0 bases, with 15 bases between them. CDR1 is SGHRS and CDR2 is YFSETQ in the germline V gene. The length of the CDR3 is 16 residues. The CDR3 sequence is CASRGSGKSSYNEQFF. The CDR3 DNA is TGCGCCAGCAGGGGTAGCGGCAAGAGCTCCTACAATGAGCAGTTCTTC.

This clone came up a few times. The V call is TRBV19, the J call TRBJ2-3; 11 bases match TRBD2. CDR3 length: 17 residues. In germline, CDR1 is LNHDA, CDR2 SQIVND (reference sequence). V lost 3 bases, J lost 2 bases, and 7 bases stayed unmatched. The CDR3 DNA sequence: TGTGCCAGTAGTATTGGGACTAGCGGAGGACTCACAGATACGCAGTATTTT. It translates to CASSIGTSGGLTDTQYF.

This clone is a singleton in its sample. This CDR3 reads CASSQVFGGWEGYTF. Written as DNA, the CDR3 is TGTGCCAGCTCACAGGTGTTTGGGGGCTGGGAAGGCTACACCTTC. This chain joins TRBV18 and TRBJ1-2; D is perhaps TRBD1 (6 bases). CDR3 length: 15 amino acids. V was trimmed by 4 bases and J by 8 bases, leaving 20 bases between them. The germline V gene encodes CDR1 KGHSH and CDR2 LQKENI. The variable domain in full, completed from reference TRBV18 and TRBJ1-2, reads NAGVMQNPRHLVRRRGQEARLRCSPMKGHSHVYWYRQLPEEGLKFMVYLQKENIIDESGMPKERFSAEFPKEGPSILRIQQVVRGDSAAYFCASSQVFGGWEGYTFGSGTRLTVV.

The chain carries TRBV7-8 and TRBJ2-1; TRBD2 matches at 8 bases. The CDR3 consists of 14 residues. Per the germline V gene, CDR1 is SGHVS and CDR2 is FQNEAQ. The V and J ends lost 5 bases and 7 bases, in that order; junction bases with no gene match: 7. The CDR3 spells CASSPGRARNEQFF. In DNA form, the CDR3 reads TGTGCCAGCAGCCCCGGGAGGGCCAGAAATGAGCAGTTCTTC. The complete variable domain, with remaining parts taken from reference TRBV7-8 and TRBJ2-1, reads GAGVSQSPRYKVAKRGQDVALRCDPISGHVSLFWYQQALGQGPEFLTYFQNEAQLDKSGLPSDRFFAERPEGSVSTLKIQRTQQEDSAVYLCASSPGRARNEQFFGPGTRLTVL.

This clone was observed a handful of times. CDR3 sequence (DNA): TGTGCCAGTAGATTACAGGGGAGTACTGAAGCTTTCTTT. Translation: CASRLQGSTEAFF. V usage is TRBV19 and J usage is TRBJ1-1, with TRBD1 identical over 7 bases. The germline gives CDR1 LNHDA, CDR2 SQIVND (reference sequence). The CDR3 has 13 residues. With 6 bases clipped from V and 5 bases from J, the junction kept 6 bases outside the gene matches.

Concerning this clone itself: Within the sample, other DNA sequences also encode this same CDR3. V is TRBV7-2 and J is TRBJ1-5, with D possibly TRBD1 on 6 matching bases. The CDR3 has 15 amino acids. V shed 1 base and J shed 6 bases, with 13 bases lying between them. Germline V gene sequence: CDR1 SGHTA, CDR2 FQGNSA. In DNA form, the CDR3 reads TGTGCCAGCAGCTTAGTCGGGGGGGCCGGTCAGCCCCAGCATTTT. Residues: CASSLVGGAGQPQHF.

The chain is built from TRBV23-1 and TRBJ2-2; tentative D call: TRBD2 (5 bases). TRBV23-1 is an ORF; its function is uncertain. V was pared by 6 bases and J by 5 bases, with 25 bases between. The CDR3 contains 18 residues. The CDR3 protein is CASRQMGIQCRGTGELFF. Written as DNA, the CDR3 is TGCGCCAGCAGACAAATGGGGATACAGTGCCGCGGGACCGGGGAGCTGTTTTTT.

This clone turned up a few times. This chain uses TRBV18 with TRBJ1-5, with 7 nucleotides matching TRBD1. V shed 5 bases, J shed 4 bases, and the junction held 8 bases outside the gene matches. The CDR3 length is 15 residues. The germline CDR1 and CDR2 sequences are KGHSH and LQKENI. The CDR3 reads CASSDDREYNQPQHF. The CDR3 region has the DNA TGTGCCAGCTCAGATGACAGGGAGTATAATCAGCCCCAGCATTTT.

CDR3 protein: CASSKGQTFGPIYEQYF. In DNA, the CDR3 is TGTGCCAGCAGCAAAGGACAAACCTTCGGGCCGATCTACGAGCAGTACTTC. This rearrangement joins TRBV5-4 to TRBJ2-5; D possibly corresponds to TRBD1 (5 bases). The J call is uncertain, as TRBJ2-7 better fits the DNA end. Germline CDR1 and CDR2: SGHNT and YYREEE (reference sequence). The CDR3 has 17 amino acids.

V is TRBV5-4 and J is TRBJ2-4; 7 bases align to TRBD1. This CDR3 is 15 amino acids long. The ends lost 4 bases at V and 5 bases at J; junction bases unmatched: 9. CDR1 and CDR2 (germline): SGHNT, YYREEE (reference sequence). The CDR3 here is CASSPWDRRENIQYF. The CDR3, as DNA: TGTGCCAGCAGCCCGTGGGACAGAAGGGAAAACATTCAGTACTTC.

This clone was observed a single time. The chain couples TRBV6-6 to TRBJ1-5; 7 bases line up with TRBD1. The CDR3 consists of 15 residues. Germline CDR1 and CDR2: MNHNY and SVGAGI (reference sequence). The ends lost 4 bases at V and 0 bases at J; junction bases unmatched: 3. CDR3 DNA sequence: TGTGCCAGCAGTTGGGACAGCTATAGCAATCAGCCCCAGCATTTT. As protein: CASSWDSYSNQPQHF.

This CDR3 reads CASSVGRNTEAFF. In DNA form, the CDR3 reads TGTGCCAGCAGTGTAGGACGGAACACTGAAGCTTTCTTT. The chain joins TRBV25-1 to TRBJ1-1; D gene ambiguous. Looked up from germline, CDR1 is MGHDK and CDR2 is SYGVNS. Trimming shortened V by 4 bases and J by 1 base, and 7 bases separated the two germline ends. This CDR3 is 13 amino acids long. Filled out from reference TRBV25-1 and TRBJ1-1, the complete variable domain reads EADIYQTPRYLVIGTGKKITLECSQTMGHDKMYWYQQDPGMELHLIHYSYGVNSTEKGDLSSESTVSRIRTEHFPLTLESARPSHTSQYLCASSVGRNTEAFFGQGTRLTVV.